These 6 T cell receptor beta chains were all obtained from the same sample, sequenced in a study of control samples from healthy donors and cancer patients (dated by TCRdb to about 2020). Library method: the immunoSEQ multiplex PCR assay. TCRdb retrieved this table from immuneACCESS and kept in-frame rearrangements only. Not all clones are present; in checked studies, unresolved V genes account for under half, and no reason is known for the remainder. The sample has about 180,000 clones on record, roughly 90% of them singletons. The ten largest clones represent approximately 1.4% of the sample. Sequencing used blood. These receptors were collected from a woman in her fifties or sixties in good health.

The chain links TRBV5-1 to TRBJ2-5; 7 bases match TRBD1. V shed 4 bases and J 1 base; nucleotides not matched to a gene: 7. The CDR3 loop spans 15 amino acids. CDR1 and CDR2 from the germline V gene are SGHRS and YFSETQ. The CDR3 reads CASSTYRGSQETQYF. As DNA, the CDR3 is TGCGCCAGCAGCACCTACAGGGGCTCCCAAGAGACCCAGTACTTC.

The rearrangement uses TRBV9 and TRBJ1-2; TRBD1 matches 8 bases. The CDR3 totals 13 residues. CDR1 is SGDLS and CDR2 is YYNGEE in the germline V gene. The ends lost 3 bases at V and 6 bases at J; junction bases unmatched: 4. The CDR3 DNA reads TGTGCCAGCAGCGGTACAGGGGGTGATGGCTACACCTTC. Amino acids: CASSGTGGDGYTF.

The chain is built from TRBV5-4 and TRBJ1-3; no firm D call. Germline V lookup: CDR1 SGHNT, CDR2 YYREEE (reference sequence). Trimming took off 3 bases at V and 0 bases at J, with 13 bases between the two ends. The CDR3 has 16 amino acids. CDR3 DNA sequence: TGTGCCAGCAGCTGGATGGAGGAGACCTCTGGAAACACCATATATTTT. Translating it yields CASSWMEETSGNTIYF.

The V gene is TRBV21-1, the J gene TRBJ2-4; the listed D gene, TRBD1, was not tested against the DNA. TRBV21-1 is an annotated pseudogene. The CDR3 loop spans 15 amino acids. CDR3 protein: CASSAHRPPKNIQYF. The CDR3 DNA reads as TGTGCCAGCAGCGCCCACAGGCCCCCCAAAAACATTCAGTACTTC.

This clone has only one observation. This rearrangement joins TRBV5-1 to TRBJ2-3; D gene ambiguous. Trimming shortened V by 2 bases and J by 2 bases, and 12 bases separated the two germline ends. The CDR3 contains 15 residues. Germline V CDR1 and CDR2: SGHRS, YFSETQ. The CDR3 DNA sequence: TGCGCCAGCAGCTTTTCATCGGGCCACACAGATACGCAGTATTTT. This encodes CASSFSSGHTDTQYF.

The chain employs TRBV11-2 and TRBJ1-2; D not certain. The V end lost 0 bases, the J end lost 8 bases, and 16 bases lay between the germline ends. Germline V gene sequence: CDR1 SGHAT, CDR2 FQNNGV. The CDR3 runs to 15 residues. This chain's CDR3 is CASSLDFGPRLGYTF. The CDR3 DNA follows: TGTGCCAGCAGCTTAGATTTCGGGCCGCGCTTAGGCTACACCTTC. The complete variable domain, with remaining parts taken from reference TRBV11-2 and TRBJ1-2, reads EAGVAQSPRYKIIEKRQSVAFWCNPISGHATLYWYQQILGQGPKLLIQFQNNGVVDDSQLPKDRFSAERLKGVDSTLKIQPAKLEDSAVYLCASSLDFGPRLGYTFGSGTRLTVV.